The rows below give T cell receptor beta chains drawn from one sample of a study of cytomegalovirus exposure and HLA in healthy donors. Repertoires were generated with immunoSEQ multiplex PCR, while TCRdb's copy carries only in-frame clones and drops some. The sample lists approximately 64,000 clones, roughly 80% occurring once. Sequencing was performed on PBMCs. The source of these receptors is a male donor in good health and CMV-seropositive. The conserved cysteine and the conserved F or W are not part of the CDR3 here.

CDR3 length	V gene	J gene	CDR3 protein
16	TRBV5-1	TRBJ2-1	ASSYTYRQRGSYNEQF
10	TRBV13	TRBJ1-2	ASSTRKYGYT
13	TRBV7-2	TRBJ1-6	ASSARQGRNSPLH
15	TRBV7-9	TRBJ1-2	ASSLAGGVRDHYGYT
12	TRBV6-1	TRBJ1-2	ATWIGGGSFGYT
17	TRBV4-3	TRBJ2-1	ASSQDRGGGRLSYNEQF
10	TRBV7-2	TRBJ1-2	ASSADRFGYT
13	TRBV7-9	TRBJ1-5	ASSSTGGMGQPQH
12	TRBV9	TRBJ1-3	ASSRQVSGNTIY
14	TRBV5-1	TRBJ2-1	ASSPDLQGAINEQF
11	TRBV6-1	TRBJ1-5	ASRHYSNQPQH
11	TRBV5-1	TRBJ1-2	ASSLGGRLGYT
15	TRBV11-2	TRBJ1-1	ASSLAAGTVPNTEAF
13	TRBV6-1	TRBJ1-6	ASSEVAGYNSPLH
13	TRBV18	TRBJ1-5	ASSPTNSNYQPQH
12	TRBV4-3	TRBJ1-2	ASSQTQGTYGYT
13	TRBV28	TRBJ1-1	ASSSSAGANTEAF
12	TRBV7-2	TRBJ2-3	ASSTGQRTDTQY
12	TRBV6-5	TRBJ1-1	ASFVGGVGTEAF
11	TRBV7-7	TRBJ2-5	ASSAGVPETQY
15	TRBV5-1	TRBJ2-2	ASSLVVRSPFTGELF
15	TRBV19	TRBJ1-4	ASIPTHPGTGREKLF